This TCR beta chain comes out of a study of blood T cell repertoires in COVID-19. Whole-study context: Sites across the United States, Italy and Spain contributed samples from acute and convalescent COVID-19. Sample material is recorded as cDNA or gDNA derived from T cells, B-cell-depleted T cells, or PBMCs.

Study processing details: Reference gene primer amplification in the assay estimated nucleated cell counts. Assay used: immunoSEQ multiplex PCR; TCRdb lists only in-frame clones, some missing. V, J and clone size are taken as reported in that table, and D and trimming were inferred from the DNA itself. The sample has 60,000 or so clones; roughly four fifths are singletons. Germline-derived CDR1 and CDR2 are LNHDA and SQIVND (reference sequence). Between the trimmed V and J ends, which lost 5 bases and 4 bases, there was a span of 20 bases. The CDR3 covers 16 residues. The source is an elderly man with acute or convalescent COVID-19. Sequenced sample: peripheral blood. The chain links TRBV19 to TRBJ1-2, with D tentatively TRBD1 (6 bases). This CDR3 is CASSFSRKGGLYGYTF. The DNA of the CDR3 is TGTGCCAGTAGTTTCTCTCGAAAAGGGGGTCTCTATGGCTACACCTTC. Full variable domain (remainder filled in from reference TRBV19 and TRBJ1-2): DGGITQSPKYLFRKEGQNVTLSCEQNLNHDAMYWYRQDPGQGLRLIYYSQIVNDFQKGDIAEGYSVSREKKESFPLTVTSAQKNPTAFYLCASSFSRKGGLYGYTFGSGTRLTVV.